One and the same sample provided the 15 T cell receptor beta chains below, sequenced in a study of regulatory T cells in long-lasting Graves disease. With iRepertoire HTBI primers and Arm-PCR of CDR3 regions, TCR beta libraries were built. TCRdb re-called the multiplex PCR reads with MiXCR, one entry per CDR3 protein. Of 450,000 or so distinct CDR3 sequences listed, around 20% are singletons. The time point was: persistent/refractory GD, antithyroid drugs over 5 years with positive TRAb. Construction of the TCR library relied on RNA isolated from PBMCs. The sample was peripheral blood mononuclear cells (PBMCs), taken when the disease was refractory, from a patient treated with antithyroid drugs. The receptors here all came from a female donor with Graves disease.

The chain uses TRBV12-3 or TRBV12-4 and TRBJ1-3; TRBD1 might be the D (5 bases). Trimming took off 5 bases at V and 1 base at J, with 12 bases between the two ends. CDR3 length: 15 amino acids. CDR3 bases: TGTGCCAGCAGTCCCGACGGGGGTTCTGGAAACACCATATATTTT. As protein: CASSPDGGSGNTIYF.

This clonotype was counted ten times or more. The gene calls are TRBV2 and TRBJ1-2; 7 bases map to TRBD1. The CDR3 runs 14 residues. Germline loops: CDR1 SNHLY, CDR2 FYNNEI. The trim removed 0 bases at V and 8 bases at J, leaving 6 bases unmatched. CDR3 loop: CASSEAAGGKGYTF. Here the CDR3 DNA reads TGTGCCAGCAGTGAAGCGGCAGGGGGTAAAGGCTACACCTTC.

On this clonotype itself: Relative to the germline gene, one junction end is altered; a read error may explain this. V gene TRBV28 combines with J gene TRBJ2-1; unclear D gene. There are 16 residues in the CDR3. Germline assignment: CDR1 MDHEN and CDR2 SYDVKM. This CDR3 reads CASSQVEAQPYNEQFF. In DNA, the CDR3 is TGCGCCAGCAGCCAAGTTGAGGCCCAACCTTACAATGAGCAGTTCTTC.

V usage is TRBV7-8 and J usage is TRBJ2-7; D is unclear. The CDR3 loop spans 13 amino acids. The germline CDR1 and CDR2 sequences are SGHVS and FQNEAQ. V was trimmed by 5 bases and J by 7 bases, leaving 15 bases between them. The CDR3 DNA is TGTGCCAGCAGCCCCGGACCGTCTTGGGAGCAGTACTTC. Translating it yields CASSPGPSWEQYF. The complete variable domain, with remaining parts taken from reference TRBV7-8 and TRBJ2-7, reads GAGVSQSPRYKVAKRGQDVALRCDPISGHVSLFWYQQALGQGPEFLTYFQNEAQLDKSGLPSDRFFAERPEGSVSTLKIQRTQQEDSAVYLCASSPGPSWEQYFGPGTRLTVT.

The J gene is TRBJ1-1, the V gene TRBV4-1; no clear D gene. Trimming took 4 bases from V and 3 from J, leaving 15 bases between them. This CDR3 comprises 15 residues. Germline V gives CDR1 MGHRA, CDR2 YSYEKL. The CDR3 here is CASSPFPTDYTEAFF. CDR3 DNA sequence: TGCGCCAGCAGCCCTTTTCCGACGGACTACACTGAAGCTTTCTTT.

The chain employs TRBV30 and TRBJ2-5; 9 bases map to TRBD1. The CDR3 is 15 amino acids. CDR1 is GTSNPN, CDR2 SVGIG, per germline (reference sequence). The ends lost 4 bases at V and 5 bases at J; junction bases unmatched: 11. The CDR3 nucleotides read TGTGCCTGGAATACCGGGACAGGGAGGGACGAGACCCAGTACTTC. The encoded protein is CAWNTGTGRDETQYF.

This clonotype was observed at least ten times. V is TRBV30 and J is TRBJ1-5; TRBD1 matches at 7 bases. Germline lookup yields CDR1 GTSNPN and CDR2 SVGIG (reference sequence). CDR3 length: 15 residues. After removal of 4 bases from V and 7 bases from J, the junction contained 13 bases not matched to a gene. CDR3 DNA sequence: TGTGCCTGGAATTCCGGGACAGTGGTTCGACAGCCCCAGCATTTT. Amino acids: CAWNSGTVVRQPQHF.

This clonotype occurred many times. This sequence joins TRBV7-9 and TRBJ1-1, with 7 bases lining up with TRBD1. The CDR3 has 15 residues. CDR1 SEHNR and CDR2 FQNEAQ come from the germline V gene (reference sequence). V was clipped by 4 bases and J by 1 base; unmatched bases: 6. CDR3 region: CASSSPTGKNTEAFF. CDR3 DNA sequence: TGTGCCAGCAGCTCCCCGACAGGGAAGAACACTGAAGCTTTCTTT.

Ten or more counts support this clonotype. The J gene is TRBJ1-2, the V gene TRBV12-3 or TRBV12-4, with 9 nucleotides matching TRBD1. The CDR3 has 15 residues. V shed 2 bases, J shed 4 bases, and the junction held 5 bases outside the gene matches. The CDR3 region has the DNA TGTGCCAGCAGTTTACCCGGGACAGGGATCTATGGCTACACCTTC. Translating gives CASSLPGTGIYGYTF.

This clonotype was detected a few times. This chain links TRBV7-3 with TRBJ2-7; 8 nucleotides match TRBD2. Germline CDR1 is SGHTA and CDR2 is FQGTGA. J lost 3 bases, V lost 2 bases, and 6 bases had no gene match. This CDR3 spans 15 amino acids. CDR3 in amino acids: CASSLGTGGLYEQYF. The CDR3, as DNA: TGTGCCAGCAGCTTAGGAACGGGAGGGCTCTACGAGCAGTACTTC.

This clonotype was counted many times. V and J are TRBV6-1 and TRBJ1-5, with TRBD1 as a possible D gene (6 bases). The germline V gene encodes CDR1 MNHNS and CDR2 SASEGT. This CDR3 has 14 residues. With 8 bases removed from V and 1 base from J, the gap between germline ends came to 12 bases. The chain's CDR3 is CASSVGTSNQPQHF. DNA of the CDR3: TGTGCCAGCTCCGTAGGGACAAGCAATCAGCCCCAGCATTTT.

This clonotype was recorded a few times. The chain employs TRBV12-3 or TRBV12-4 and TRBJ2-7; D possibly corresponds to TRBD1 (6 bases). Trimming took off 8 bases at V and 4 bases at J, with 12 bases between the two ends. CDR3 length: 12 residues. CDR3 residues: CASGLQGYEQYF. The CDR3 DNA is TGTGCCAGCGGTCTACAGGGATACGAGCAGTACTTC.

This clonotype was counted many times. The V gene is TRBV7-2, the J gene TRBJ1-1; tentatively, D is TRBD1 (5 bases). CDR3 length equals 11 residues. Germline assignment: CDR1 SGHTA and CDR2 FQGNSA. Trimming pared 7 bases from V and 11 bases from J, leaving 14 bases between. CDR3 DNA: TGTGCCAGCATAAGGGACGTGAAGGCTTTCTTT. Its translation is CASIRDVKAFF. The variable domain in full, completed from reference TRBV7-2 and TRBJ1-1, reads GAGVSQSPSNKVTEKGKDVELRCDPISGHTALYWYRQSLGQGLEFLIYFQGNSAPDKSGLPSDRFSAERTGGSVSTLTIQRTQQEDSAVYLCASIRDVKAFFGQGTRLTVV.

This clonotype showed up just a few times. The V and J genes are TRBV7-6 and TRBJ1-4, with D possibly being TRBD1 (5 bases). Trimming left V 5 bases short and J 4 bases short, with 20 bases between. Looked up from germline, CDR1 is SGHVS and CDR2 is FNYEAQ. The CDR3 totals 17 residues. The CDR3 sequence is CASSRGPGTVDNEKLFF. In nucleotides, the CDR3 is TGTGCCAGCAGCAGAGGTCCAGGGACGGTGGATAATGAAAAACTGTTTTTT.

This clonotype was detected many times. The genes are TRBV6-9 and TRBJ1-2; no clear D. CDR1 is MNHGY, CDR2 SVAAGI, per germline. This CDR3 is 13 amino acids long. Trimming left V 3 bases short and J 2 bases short, with 7 bases between. CDR3 nucleotide sequence: TGTGCCAGCAGTTACCAGGAAAACTATGGCTACACCTTC. Translating it yields CASSYQENYGYTF.